This T cell receptor (beta chain) comes out of a study of regulatory T cells in long-lasting Graves disease. Assembly of TCR beta libraries relied on iRepertoire HTBI primers together with Arm-PCR of CDR3 regions. In TCRdb, the multiplex PCR reads were re-called with MiXCR into one record per CDR3 protein. The table includes some 220,000 distinct CDR3 sequences, roughly a fifth detected once. As for time point: newly diagnosed GD, antithyroid drugs for less than 3 months. There was RNA extracted from PBMCs, and the TCR library was made from it. All patients originated from an endocrinology department located in Xi'an, China. This sample was also put to use in a study of T cells in Graves' hyperthyroidism and ophthalmopathy. That paper adds: Lactation, pregnancy, other autoimmune disease or uncontrolled infection excluded patients. Ophthalmopathy, which appeared later, was predicted by the model a median about 6.8 months before onset.

This receptor was taken from a woman in her 30s with Graves disease. The input for sequencing was peripheral blood mononuclear cells (PBMCs), taken at new diagnosis, from a patient treated with antithyroid drugs.

The CDR3 spells CASSWMDGVAYEQYF. The CDR3 nucleotides read TGTGCCAGCAGCTGGATGGACGGGGTCGCGTACGAGCAGTACTTC. J is TRBJ2-7 and V is TRBV5-6, with D perhaps TRBD2 (5 bases). The CDR3 is 15 residues long. Per the germline V gene, CDR1 is SGHDT and CDR2 is YYEEEE. Between the trimmed V and J ends, which lost 3 bases and 4 bases, there was a span of 17 bases.